This T cell receptor (beta chain) was captured in a study of immune evolution from preneoplasia to lung adenocarcinoma. TCRdb's table, derived via immunoSEQ multiplex PCR, lists solely in-frame clones and lacks some. The sample consists of about 11,000 clones, 70% to 90% of them appearing once. The receptor was isolated from a person between 65 and 79 years old with invasive lung adenocarcinoma. The sample taken for sequencing was FFPE invasive lung adenocarcinoma tissue.

This CDR3 is CASNDRESGYTF. CDR3 nucleotide sequence: TGTGCCAGTAATGACAGGGAATCGGGCTACACCTTC. V gene TRBV19 combines with J gene TRBJ1-2, with TRBD1 identical over 7 bases. CDR3 length equals 12 residues. Trimming cost V 7 bases and J 8 bases; bases outside gene matches: 7. CDR1 and CDR2 (germline): LNHDA, SQIVND (reference sequence). Drawing the rest from reference TRBV19 and TRBJ1-2, the complete variable domain is DGGITQSPKYLFRKEGQNVTLSCEQNLNHDAMYWYRQDPGQGLRLIYYSQIVNDFQKGDIAEGYSVSREKKESFPLTVTSAQKNPTAFYLCASNDRESGYTFGSGTRLTVV.